The 24 T cell receptor beta chains given below trace back to one sample, sequenced in a study of shared clonotypes between healthy human individuals. Naive CD8 cells lacked CD45RO, underwent positive selection for CCR7 and left out terminally differentiated effector memory CD45RA+ cells. Clones were sequenced by immunoSEQ multiplex PCR, and TCRdb holds only the in-frame ones, with some missing. Counted here are about 800,000 clones, approximately 97% occurring once; the ten biggest clones make up less than 0.25%. Specimen: naive CD8+ T cells sorted from blood. Receptor source: a man in his thirties or forties in good health.

As for this clone: The same CDR3 can be traced to other DNA sequences in this sample. V gene TRBV4-3 combines with J gene TRBJ1-2; the D is unclear. CDR1 and CDR2 (germline): LGHNA, YSLEER. This CDR3 comprises 14 residues. V lost 0 bases and J lost 4, with 9 bases in between. The CDR3 DNA follows: TGCGCCAGCAGCCAAGATAGGGCGGCCTATGGCTACACCTTC. It translates to CASSQDRAAYGYTF.

The chain's CDR3 is CASSEGGPNTGELFF. CDR3 sequence (DNA): TGCGCCAGCAGTGAAGGGGGACCGAACACCGGGGAGCTGTTTTTT. The chain carries TRBV10-1 and TRBJ2-2, with D perhaps TRBD1 (6 bases). CDR1 is WNHNN, CDR2 SYGVQD, per germline (reference sequence). Trimming removed 3 bases at V and 0 bases at J, with 8 bases between. This CDR3 comprises 15 residues.

Comments on this clone: This CDR3 is also generated by other DNA sequences in the sample. The chain links TRBV9 to TRBJ2-2; 8 bases align to TRBD2. Trimming at V came to 2 bases and at J to 3 bases, leaving 3 bases not matched to a gene. The V gene's germline CDR1 is SGDLS and CDR2 YYNGEE. The CDR3 is made up of 15 amino acids. CDR3 bases: TGTGCCAGCAGCGTTGCCGGGGGGGACACCGGGGAGCTGTTTTTT. Protein sequence: CASSVAGGDTGELFF.

This chain uses TRBV4-1 with TRBJ2-1; the D gene could be TRBD1 or TRBD2 (5 bases each). This CDR3 is built from 14 residues. The V gene's germline CDR1 is MGHRA and CDR2 YSYEKL. V was clipped by 0 bases and J by 8 bases, with 11 bases between them. The CDR3 sequence is CASSQDPGRDEQFF. As DNA, the CDR3 is TGCGCCAGCAGCCAAGATCCGGGGCGGGATGAGCAGTTCTTC.

This clone occurred once. This rearrangement joins TRBV7-9 to TRBJ1-5; unclear D gene. Trimming removed 1 base at V and 1 base at J, with 5 bases between. The germline V gene encodes CDR1 SEHNR and CDR2 FQNEAQ (reference sequence). This CDR3 contains 14 residues. The CDR3 bases are TGTGCCAGCAGCTTAGAGGCAAGCAATCAGCCCCAGCATTTT. Its translation: CASSLEASNQPQHF. The complete variable domain, with remaining parts taken from reference TRBV7-9 and TRBJ1-5, reads DTGVSQNPRHKITKRGQNVTFRCDPISEHNRLYWYRQTLGQGPEFLTYFQNEAQLEKSRLLSDRFSAERPKGSFSTLEIQRTEQGDSAMYLCASSLEASNQPQHFGDGTRLSIL.

Remarks on this clone: Other DNA sequences in the sample encode the same CDR3. The rearrangement uses TRBV9 and TRBJ2-1; D is possibly TRBD1 or TRBD2 (5 bases each). This CDR3 is built from 12 residues. Per the germline V gene, CDR1 is SGDLS and CDR2 is YYNGEE. Trimming pared 0 bases from V and 8 bases from J, leaving 6 bases between. CDR3 sequence: CASSVGGHEQFF. The DNA of the CDR3 is TGTGCCAGCAGCGTAGGGGGACATGAGCAGTTCTTC.

J is TRBJ2-3 and V is TRBV27; 12 nucleotides align to TRBD2. V lost 7 bases, J lost 5 bases, and 19 bases stayed unmatched. The germline V gene has CDR1 MNHEY and CDR2 SMNVEV (reference sequence). The CDR3 length is 19 residues. The CDR3 protein is CASTLRASGRASLGDTQYF. DNA of the CDR3: TGTGCCAGCACCCTCAGGGCTAGCGGGAGGGCCAGTCTAGGAGATACGCAGTATTTT.

V is TRBV7-9 and J is TRBJ2-1; D is perhaps TRBD1 (6 bases). V lost 5 bases to trimming and J lost 8 bases, with 22 bases between them. The germline CDR1 and CDR2 sequences are SEHNR and FQNEAQ (reference sequence). This CDR3 spans 16 amino acids. In DNA form, the CDR3 reads TGTGCCAGCAGCAATCCTGCAAAGACAGGTTGGGATGAGCAGTTCTTC. It is translated as CASSNPAKTGWDEQFF.

The gene calls are TRBV13 and TRBJ2-1; D may be TRBD2 (5 bases). Looked up from germline, CDR1 is PRHDT and CDR2 is FYEKMQ (reference sequence). The CDR3 extends over 13 amino acids. V gave up 5 bases and J gave up 4 bases, with 9 bases separating them. For the CDR3, the DNA is TGTGCCAGCAGCCAATCGGGGTACAATGAGCAGTTCTTC. It is translated as CASSQSGYNEQFF. Full variable domain (remainder filled in from reference TRBV13 and TRBJ2-1): AAGVIQSPRHLIKEKRETATLKCYPIPRHDTVYWYQQGPGQDPQFLISFYEKMQSDKGSIPDRFSAQQFSDYHSELNMSSLELGDSALYFCASSQSGYNEQFFGPGTRLTVL.

The J gene is TRBJ1-1, the V gene TRBV11-2; D perhaps matches TRBD1 (6 bases). The CDR3 is 15 amino acids. Germline CDR1 reads SGHAT; CDR2 reads FQNNGV. The V end was cut by 3 bases, the J end by 4 bases, with 15 bases between. DNA of the CDR3: TGTGCCAGCAGCTTTCTACAGGGCGTAGGCACTGAAGCTTTCTTT. This codes for CASSFLQGVGTEAFF.

This chain joins TRBV10-3 and TRBJ2-3; 7 positions agree with TRBD2. This CDR3 is 16 amino acids long. V was pared by 0 bases and J by 3 bases, with 6 bases of the junction left unmatched. The V gene's germline CDR1 is ENHRY and CDR2 SYGVKD. CDR3 nucleotide sequence: TGTGCCATCAGTGAGTCGGTGGGAGGGCGGACAGATACGCAGTATTTT. This translates into CAISESVGGRTDTQYF.

The chain couples TRBV27 to TRBJ1-2; 11 positions match TRBD1. Germline CDR1 is MNHEY and CDR2 is SMNVEV (reference sequence). Trimming took 3 bases from V and 8 from J; bases not matched to a gene: 2. CDR3 size: 13 residues. The CDR3 spells CASSFGTGGGYTF. In nucleotides, the CDR3 is TGTGCCAGCAGTTTTGGGACAGGGGGGGGCTACACCTTC.

This chain joins TRBV15 and TRBJ2-3; D is ambiguous. CDR1 is LNHNV and CDR2 is YYDKDF in the germline V gene (reference sequence). V lost 3 bases and J 5 bases, leaving 12 bases between the germline ends. The CDR3 consists of 14 residues. The CDR3 is CATSSLRTKDTQYF. The CDR3 DNA follows: TGTGCCACCAGCAGCCTGCGGACCAAAGATACGCAGTATTTT. Full variable domain (rest looked up from reference TRBV15 and TRBJ2-3): DAMVIQNPRYQVTQFGKPVTLSCSQTLNHNVMYWYQQKSSQAPKLLFHYYDKDFNNEADTPDNFQSRRPNTSFCFLDIRSPGLGDTAMYLCATSSLRTKDTQYFGPGTRLTVL.

V and J are TRBV9 and TRBJ1-2; 10 nucleotides match TRBD1. Germline values: CDR1 SGDLS, CDR2 YYNGEE. The CDR3 length is 19 residues. V dropped 3 bases and J dropped 3; count of bases not matched to a gene: 17. CDR3: CASSASSGTGDQGYYGYTF. The CDR3 nucleotides read TGTGCCAGCAGCGCCTCATCCGGGACAGGGGACCAGGGGTACTATGGCTACACCTTC.

The chain carries TRBV6-5 and TRBJ2-1; no clear D. V was trimmed by 5 bases and J by 6 bases, leaving 11 bases between them. Germline V gene data show CDR1 as MNHEY and CDR2 as SVGAGI. This CDR3 has 13 amino acids. The CDR3: CASSPDAGNEQFF. CDR3 coding DNA: TGTGCCAGCAGTCCAGACGCAGGCAATGAGCAGTTCTTC.

CDR3 DNA: TGTGCCAGCAGCTTTGGTTGGGGGAACACTGAAGCTTTCTTT. As protein: CASSFGWGNTEAFF. The chain recombines TRBV5-6 with TRBJ1-1; D not certain. Trimming pared 2 bases from V and 1 base from J, leaving 9 bases between. Germline V lookup: CDR1 SGHDT, CDR2 YYEEEE. The CDR3 consists of 14 residues.

CDR3 sequence reads: CASSLPNPGTSTYEQYF. The CDR3 coding sequence is TGTGCCAGCAGCTTACCGAACCCCGGGACTTCAACCTACGAGCAGTACTTC. The gene calls are TRBV7-9 and TRBJ2-7, with a weak D call TRBD2 (6 bases). V gave up 2 bases and J gave up 2 bases, with 19 bases separating them. The CDR3 totals 17 residues. Germline V CDR1 and CDR2: SEHNR, FQNEAQ (reference sequence). The full variable domain, rest sourced from reference TRBV7-9 and TRBJ2-7, is DTGVSQNPRHKITKRGQNVTFRCDPISEHNRLYWYRQTLGQGPEFLTYFQNEAQLEKSRLLSDRFSAERPKGSFSTLEIQRTEQGDSAMYLCASSLPNPGTSTYEQYFGPGTRLTVT.

V usage is TRBV19 and J usage is TRBJ2-1, with TRBD1 matching 9 bases. CDR1 and CDR2 (germline): LNHDA, SQIVND (reference sequence). J gave up 7 bases and V 3 bases, and 7 bases lay outside the gene matches. The CDR3 consists of 15 residues. The CDR3 is CASSMGGQGPNEQFF. CDR3 coding DNA: TGTGCCAGTAGTATGGGGGGACAGGGACCGAATGAGCAGTTCTTC.

V is TRBV11-2 and J is TRBJ2-7; D is undetermined. There are 17 residues in the CDR3. Germline CDR1 reads SGHAT; CDR2 reads FQNNGV. The germline V and J ends were trimmed by 5 bases and 0 bases, with 20 bases remaining between them. CDR3 loop: CASSLTVERYLSYEQYF. The CDR3, as DNA: TGTGCCAGCAGCCTGACTGTCGAGCGCTACCTCTCCTACGAGCAGTACTTC.

This clone was recorded once. The J gene is TRBJ2-5, the V gene TRBV6-1; 10 bases agree with TRBD1. Germline V gene data show CDR1 as MNHNS and CDR2 as SASEGT. The length of the CDR3 is 15 residues. V was pared by 3 bases and J by 5 bases, with 6 bases of the junction left unmatched. Written as DNA, the CDR3 is TGTGCCAGCAGTGAGGACAGGGGGTCTGGGGAGACCCAGTACTTC. This encodes CASSEDRGSGETQYF.

This chain uses TRBV11-3 with TRBJ2-1, with 11 bases matching TRBD2. After removal of 7 bases from V and 7 bases from J, the junction contained 12 bases not matched to a gene. The germline V gene has CDR1 SGHNT and CDR2 YENEEA. The CDR3 totals 16 residues. The CDR3 sequence: CASTRGLAEKANEQFF. The CDR3 DNA reads as TGTGCCAGCACACGGGGACTAGCGGAAAAGGCTAATGAGCAGTTCTTC.

V is TRBV15 and J is TRBJ2-5; D possibly corresponds to TRBD2 (5 bases). V dropped 8 bases and J dropped 5 bases, with 12 bases sitting between them. The germline CDR1 and CDR2 sequences are LNHNV and YYDKDF (reference sequence). The CDR3 contains 12 residues. Written as DNA, the CDR3 is TGTGCCACCCACGAGGGCGGGGAGACCCAGTACTTC. It translates to CATHEGGETQYF.

The chain combines TRBV7-9 with TRBJ1-4, with TRBD1 as a possible D gene (6 bases). Germline lookup yields CDR1 SEHNR and CDR2 FQNEAQ (reference sequence). Trimming took 6 bases from V and 7 from J, leaving 9 bases between them. This CDR3 region has 12 residues. CDR3 coding DNA: TGTGCCAGCAGAGACAGGATTGAAAAACTGTTTTTT. Its protein is CASRDRIEKLFF.

This rearrangement joins TRBV5-6 to TRBJ2-1; D is perhaps TRBD1 or TRBD2 (5 bases each). Per the germline V gene, CDR1 is SGHDT and CDR2 is YYEEEE. V was clipped by 1 base and J by 4 bases, with 21 bases between them. The CDR3 covers 18 residues. The CDR3 DNA is TGTGCCAGCAGCTTGTCTTTATCGGGGCCGGGGTTTTACAATGAGCAGTTCTTC. Protein sequence: CASSLSLSGPGFYNEQFF.